This T cell receptor (beta chain) was identified during a study of identifying expanded T cells in peripheral blood (dated by TCRdb to between 2017 and 2020). About the investigation overall: Technical replicates were generated by sequencing separate aliquots of the same genomic DNA pool, and four replicates were compared pairwise. General findings and caveats noted by the study authors: About 1.3 differentially abundant clones were flagged by the binomial model between technical replicates, whereas about 16 and 20 were flagged over approximately two weeks and four weeks, respectively. The beta-binomial model significantly reduced the number of clones called differentially abundant and the false-positive rate across all healthy-donor time intervals. Across all healthy donors, variance in clone template counts between roughly two-week samples was found to increase significantly with total template count. The authors expected that over much longer intervals, such as months to years, biological variance in healthy repertoires might increase even further.

The immunoSEQ Assay, which relies on bias-controlled multiplex PCR amplification of genomic DNA, was used to profile TCRbeta CDR3 regions. Under the source paper's analysis protocol: To quantify the absolute abundance of each unique TCRbeta CDR3 region, the sequences were collapsed and filtered. Differential abundance was tested with a binomial (Fisher-equivalent) model and with a beta-binomial model adding time-dependent variance fitted from healthy donors. Clones with fewer than 5 combined templates were excluded, and clones with Benjamini-Hochberg FDR below 0.01 were called differentially abundant. Beta-binomial variance was modeled as a function of total template count across the two samples using the form v = (b*log(k)+a)^2. Imported from immuneACCESS, the table was reduced by TCRdb to in-frame sequences with V and J called. These copies leave out some clones; in studies compared against another copy, an unresolved V gene accounts for under half, and the cause of the remainder is not known. That table supplies the V and J calls and clone size; D and trimming were determined from the DNA. The sample yields around 130,000 clones; approximately 86% were counted once. The ten largest account for roughly 8% of the sample.

About this clone: The specificity of this receptor is unknown. No qualities accompany the bases; no much larger clone lies one base away.

The germline V gene yields SGHTA for CDR1 and FQGNSA for CDR2. From its cysteine to its phenylalanine, the CDR3 spans 14 amino acids. Left in the record is the CDR3 DNA by itself, 42 bases read in frame from the first base. Here V drops 2 bases and J drops 7 bases, and the junction holds 7 bases not matched to any gene. During the collection period, no immune events, such as infections, were documented for the healthy donors. Healthy-donor blood repertoires served as a training cohort to calibrate time-dependent variance in a beta-binomial model of T-cell clone differential abundance. The training cohort was composed of roughly ten healthy donors, 3 female and 7 male. Donor ages ranged from about 29 to 70 years, with an average of 43 years. Whole blood, obtained from a commercial supplier, was collected from each healthy donor at three time points spaced approximately two weeks apart. For immunosequencing, genomic DNA was extracted from whole blood that had not been sorted.

This TCR derives from a person aged 18 to 75 in good health. This sequence uses TRBV7-2 and TRBJ2-5; 7 junctional bases match TRBD1. The sample consisted of blood. The nucleotides read TGTGCCAGCAGCTTACAGGGACAGTTGGGGACCCAGTACTTC. Translated, it gives CASSLQGQLGTQYF.